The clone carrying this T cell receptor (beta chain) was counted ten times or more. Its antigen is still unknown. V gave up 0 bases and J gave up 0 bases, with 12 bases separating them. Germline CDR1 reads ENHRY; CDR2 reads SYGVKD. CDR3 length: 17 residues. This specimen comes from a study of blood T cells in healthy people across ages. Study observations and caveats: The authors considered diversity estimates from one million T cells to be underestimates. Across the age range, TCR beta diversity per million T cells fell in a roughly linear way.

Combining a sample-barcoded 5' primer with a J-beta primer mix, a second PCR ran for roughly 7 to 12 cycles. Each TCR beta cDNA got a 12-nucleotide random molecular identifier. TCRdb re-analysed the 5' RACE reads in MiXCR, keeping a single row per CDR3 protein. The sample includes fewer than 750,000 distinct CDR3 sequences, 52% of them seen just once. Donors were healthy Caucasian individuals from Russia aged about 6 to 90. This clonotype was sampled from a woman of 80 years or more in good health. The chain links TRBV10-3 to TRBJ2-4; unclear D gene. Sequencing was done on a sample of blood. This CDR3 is CAISESRTTLAKNIQYF. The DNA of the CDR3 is TGTGCCATCAGTGAGTCGAGGACCACTCTAGCCAAAAACATTCAGTACTTC.